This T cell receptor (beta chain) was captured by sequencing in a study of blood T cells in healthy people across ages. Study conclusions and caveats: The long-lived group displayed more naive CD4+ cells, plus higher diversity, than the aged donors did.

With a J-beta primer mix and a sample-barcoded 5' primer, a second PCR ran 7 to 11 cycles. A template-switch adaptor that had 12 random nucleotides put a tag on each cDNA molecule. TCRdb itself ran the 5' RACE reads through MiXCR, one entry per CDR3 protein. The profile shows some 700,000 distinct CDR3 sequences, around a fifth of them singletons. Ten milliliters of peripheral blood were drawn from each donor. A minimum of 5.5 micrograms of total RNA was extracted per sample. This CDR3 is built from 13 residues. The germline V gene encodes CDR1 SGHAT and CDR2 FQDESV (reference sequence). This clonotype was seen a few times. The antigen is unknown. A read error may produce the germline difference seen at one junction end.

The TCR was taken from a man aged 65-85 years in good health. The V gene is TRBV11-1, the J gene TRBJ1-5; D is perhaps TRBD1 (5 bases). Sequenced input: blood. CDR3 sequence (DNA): TGTACCAGCAGCTTGGGGGGAGCTCAGCCCCAGCATTTT. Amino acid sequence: CTSSLGGAQPQHF. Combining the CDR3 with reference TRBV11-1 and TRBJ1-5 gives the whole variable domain EAEVAQSPRYKITEKSQAVAFWCDPISGHATLYWYRQILGQGPELLVQFQDESVVDDSQLPKDRFSAERLKGVDSTLKIQPAELGDSAMYLCTSSLGGAQPQHFGDGTRLSIL.